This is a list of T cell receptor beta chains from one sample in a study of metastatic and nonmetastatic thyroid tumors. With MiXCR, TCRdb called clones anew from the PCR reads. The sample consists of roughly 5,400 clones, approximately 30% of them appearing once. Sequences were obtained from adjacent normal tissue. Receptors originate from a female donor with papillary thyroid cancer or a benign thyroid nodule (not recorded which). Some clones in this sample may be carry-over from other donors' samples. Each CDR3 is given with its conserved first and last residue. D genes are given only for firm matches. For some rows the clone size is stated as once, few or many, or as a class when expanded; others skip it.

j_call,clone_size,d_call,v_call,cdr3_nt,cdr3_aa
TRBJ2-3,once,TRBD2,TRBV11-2,TGTGCCAGCAGCCCCGGGGGGGCTAGCGGGAGCTATACGCAGTATTTT,CASSPGGASGSYTQYF
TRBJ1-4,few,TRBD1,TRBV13,TGTGCCAGCACCGGGGGGACAGGGCCCAATGAAAAACTGTTTTTT,CASTGGTGPNEKLFF
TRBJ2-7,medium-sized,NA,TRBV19,TGTGCCAGTAGTATAAGGGTCGCCTACGAGCAGTACTTC,CASSIRVAYEQYF
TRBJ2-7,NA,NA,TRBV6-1,TGTGCCAGCAAGCAGGGGGAGGTCTACGAGCAGTACTTC,CASKQGEVYEQYF
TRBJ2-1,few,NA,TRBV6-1,TGTGCCGGCCGTGAACAGGACTACAATGAGCAGTTCTTC,CAGREQDYNEQFF
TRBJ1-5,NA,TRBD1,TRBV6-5,TGTGCCAGAAGTTGGACAGGGGGCAATCAGCCACAGCATTTT,CARSWTGGNQPQHF
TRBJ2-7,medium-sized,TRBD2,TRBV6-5,TGTGCCAGCAGTTACTCAGCTGCACGGGAGGTGGCCTACGAGCAGTACTTC,CASSYSAAREVAYEQYF
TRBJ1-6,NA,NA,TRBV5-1,TGCGCCAGTAGCCTACTTACAGGGTCGGATTCACCCCTCCACTTT,CASSLLTGSDSPLHF
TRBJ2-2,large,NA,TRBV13,TGTGCCAGCAGCCCCAGAAGTTGGTTGACCGGGGAGCTGTTTTTT,CASSPRSWLTGELFF
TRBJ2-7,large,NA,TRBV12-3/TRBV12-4,TGTGCCAGCAGTTTCGGGGAGGACTACGAGCAGTACTTC,CASSFGEDYEQYF
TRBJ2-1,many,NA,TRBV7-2,TGTGCCAGCAGGGGGGGGGGCGTCCCTAATGAGCAGTTCTTC,CASRGGGVPNEQFF
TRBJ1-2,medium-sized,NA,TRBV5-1,TGCGCCAGCGCAGAACGAATGGGTTATGGCTACACCTTC,CASAERMGYGYTF
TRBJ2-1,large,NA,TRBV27,TGTGCCAGCAGTTTATCGTCCGGGGGCTCCTACAATGAGCAGTTCTTC,CASSLSSGGSYNEQFF
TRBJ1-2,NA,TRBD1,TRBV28,TGTGCCAGCAGTTTGGCGGGACAGGGATATGGCTACACCTTC,CASSLAGQGYGYTF